These 18 T cell receptor beta chains were sequenced from one sample in a study of Graves' ophthalmopathy and Graves' hyperthyroidism. The sequenced template was RNA, covering the TCR beta CDR3 region. First-round RT-PCR used HTBI primers; second-round multiplex PCR followed. Each CDR3 protein gets one entry after TCRdb re-called the multiplex PCR reads with MiXCR. This sample carries roughly 230,000 distinct CDR3 sequences, 20% to 25% of them seen once, and the ten largest clones take around two fifths. The sequencing sample was made of peripheral blood. The receptor source for this set is a woman between 45 and 65 years old with Graves' ophthalmopathy.

In this sample, this clonotype turned up many times. The rearrangement joins TRBV11-2 to TRBJ2-7; 7 bases are shared with TRBD1. J was trimmed by 5 bases and V by 5 bases; bases with no gene match: 9. CDR1 SGHAT and CDR2 FQNNGV come from the germline V gene. This CDR3 is 14 amino acids long. Here the CDR3 reads CASSLLTGHHEQYF. In nucleotides, the CDR3 is TGTGCCAGCAGCCTACTGACAGGGCACCACGAGCAGTACTTC.

This clonotype was picked up many times. This chain uses TRBV6-1 with TRBJ2-7, with D tentatively TRBD1 (5 bases). This CDR3 comprises 15 residues. Per germline, CDR1 MNHNS and CDR2 SASEGT. V lost 5 bases and J 0 bases, leaving 14 bases between the germline ends. The CDR3 sequence: CASSPGQTLSYEQYF. In DNA, the CDR3 is TGTGCCAGCAGTCCAGGACAAACCCTCTCCTACGAGCAGTACTTC.

This clonotype was counted at least ten times. This chain connects TRBV20-1 to TRBJ2-7; D is perhaps TRBD1 or TRBD2 (5 bases each). The germline CDR1 and CDR2 sequences are DFQATT and SNEGSKA (reference sequence). The length of the CDR3 is 13 residues. Trimming took off 6 bases at V and 2 bases at J, with 14 bases between the two ends. The CDR3 loop reads CSATPRDPYEQYF. CDR3 coding DNA: TGCAGTGCCACGCCCCGGGACCCCTACGAGCAGTACTTC.

This clonotype has a count of ten or more. The chain uses TRBV24-1 and TRBJ2-5, with D hard to call. V gave up 5 bases and J gave up 2 bases, with 14 bases separating them. This CDR3 comprises 15 residues. Germline loops: CDR1 KGHDR, CDR2 SFDVKD. CDR3 region: CATSVRGENQETQYF. DNA of the CDR3: TGTGCCACCAGTGTCCGTGGGGAAAATCAAGAGACCCAGTACTTC.

Points on this clonotype: A read error may explain this, as a much larger clone is one base away. The chain has TRBV2 and TRBJ1-2; D is undetermined. The CDR3 length is 10 residues. Trimming shortened V by 8 bases and J by 10 bases, and 11 bases separated the two germline ends. Looked up from germline, CDR1 is SNHLY and CDR2 is FYNNEI. The CDR3 reads CASWAYNYTF. The CDR3, as DNA: TGTGCCAGCTGGGCCTATAACTACACCTTC.

This clonotype was detected ten times or more. V and J are TRBV29-1 and TRBJ1-2; D remains ambiguous. CDR3 length: 12 residues. The germline V gene encodes CDR1 SQVTM and CDR2 ANQGSEA. The V and J ends lost 3 bases and 2 bases respectively, with 7 bases between them. CDR3: CSVDYPNYGYTF. The CDR3 DNA reads TGCAGCGTTGATTACCCCAACTATGGCTACACCTTC.

This clonotype was detected ten times or more. CDR3 loop: CSARAPAGNRKNIQYF. The CDR3 nucleotides read TGCAGTGCTAGAGCCCCGGCAGGGAACAGGAAAAACATTCAGTACTTC. The rearrangement links TRBV20-1 to TRBJ2-4; possibly TRBD1 for D (5 bases). Trimming removed 1 base from V and 4 bases from J, with 17 bases in between. The CDR3 sequence is 16 residues long. The germline V gene has CDR1 DFQATT and CDR2 SNEGSKA (reference sequence).

This clonotype was found many times. The genes are TRBV20-1 and TRBJ2-7; D is unclear. Trimming left V 5 bases short and J 3 bases short, with 11 bases between. Germline-derived CDR1 and CDR2 are DFQATT and SNEGSKA (reference sequence). This CDR3 has 12 residues. The CDR3 coding sequence is TGCAGTGCTTCATGCAGCTTCTACGAGCAGTACTTC. As protein: CSASCSFYEQYF.

This clonotype was seen many times. This chain joins TRBV7-8 and TRBJ2-5; tentatively, D is TRBD1 (6 bases). CDR3 length: 14 residues. Trimming took off 5 bases at V and 5 bases at J, with 15 bases between the two ends. Germline V CDR1 and CDR2: SGHVS, FQNEAQ. The CDR3 sequence is CASSPSGHTETQYF. CDR3 bases: TGTGCCAGCAGCCCTTCGGGACACACGGAGACCCAGTACTTC. The full variable domain, rest sourced from reference TRBV7-8 and TRBJ2-5, is GAGVSQSPRYKVAKRGQDVALRCDPISGHVSLFWYQQALGQGPEFLTYFQNEAQLDKSGLPSDRFFAERPEGSVSTLKIQRTQQEDSAVYLCASSPSGHTETQYFGPGTRLLVL.

This chain links TRBV27 with TRBJ1-1; perhaps TRBD1 as D (5 bases). CDR1 is MNHEY and CDR2 is SMNVEV in the germline V gene (reference sequence). V was trimmed by 3 bases and J by 6 bases, leaving 11 bases between them. This CDR3 has 13 amino acids. The CDR3 nucleotides read TGTGCCAGCAGTTTGGCAGGGTCCCCTGAAGCTTTCTTT. Residues: CASSLAGSPEAFF.

There are many counts of this clonotype. The chain couples TRBV6-2 or TRBV6-3 to TRBJ2-1; either TRBD1 or TRBD2 may supply D (5 bases each). The CDR3 has 14 amino acids. V was trimmed by 4 bases and J by 6 bases, leaving 13 bases between them. The germline V gene has CDR1 MNHEY and CDR2 SVGEGT. CDR3 residues: CASSLRTGGNEQFF. CDR3 DNA: TGTGCCAGCAGTTTGCGGACTGGGGGCAATGAGCAGTTCTTC.

This clonotype was seen at least ten times. This chain connects TRBV4-1 to TRBJ2-5; possible D gene TRBD2, 6 bases. V lost 0 bases, J lost 5 bases, and 16 bases lay in between. CDR1 MGHRA and CDR2 YSYEKL come from the germline V gene. This CDR3 has 16 amino acids. CDR3 amino acids: CASSQEAPGGSETQYF. The DNA of the CDR3 is TGCGCCAGCAGCCAAGAGGCCCCTGGGGGGTCGGAGACCCAGTACTTC.

V and J are TRBV18 and TRBJ1-5; D gene unclear. The germline gives CDR1 KGHSH, CDR2 LQKENI. This CDR3 contains 14 residues. With 3 bases removed from V and 0 bases from J, the gap between germline ends came to 6 bases. This chain's CDR3 is CASSPSYSNQPQHF. In DNA form, the CDR3 reads TGTGCCAGCTCACCCTCGTATAGCAATCAGCCCCAGCATTTT.

Details on this clonotype: A junction end diverges from the germline sequence, so it may reflect a read error. The chain uses TRBV29-1 and TRBJ2-4, with D possibly TRBD2 on 5 matching bases. This CDR3 has 8 residues. Per the germline V gene, CDR1 is SQVTM and CDR2 is ANQGSEA. The DNA for the CDR3 is TGCAGCGGGGGAGTGGAGTGCTTC. Its translation is CSGGVECF.

This clonotype was counted many times. V gene TRBV11-2 combines with J gene TRBJ2-1; the match to TRBD2 covers 13 bases. This CDR3 region has 17 residues. The ends lost 4 bases at V and 4 bases at J; junction bases unmatched: 7. The germline V gene encodes CDR1 SGHAT and CDR2 FQNNGV. CDR3 in amino acids: CASSSGLAGATYNEQFF. In DNA form, the CDR3 reads TGTGCCAGCAGCTCCGGACTAGCGGGAGCGACGTACAATGAGCAGTTCTTC. Together with reference TRBV11-2 and TRBJ2-1, the CDR3 gives the full variable domain: EAGVAQSPRYKIIEKRQSVAFWCNPISGHATLYWYQQILGQGPKLLIQFQNNGVVDDSQLPKDRFSAERLKGVDSTLKIQPAKLEDSAVYLCASSSGLAGATYNEQFFGPGTRLTVL.

This clonotype was detected only a few times. This rearrangement joins TRBV3-1 to TRBJ1-5; no reliable D call. CDR3 length: 15 amino acids. Germline lookup yields CDR1 LGHDT and CDR2 YNNKEL (reference sequence). V lost 0 bases, J lost 4 bases, and 10 bases lay in between. The CDR3 bases are TGTGCCAGCAGCCAAGATAGTTCCCGGAATCAGCCCCAGCATTTT. This gives the protein CASSQDSSRNQPQHF.

The rearrangement joins TRBV12-3 or TRBV12-4 to TRBJ2-5; D gene unclear. This CDR3 contains 12 residues. V lost 3 bases to trimming and J lost 2 bases, with 4 bases between them. CDR3 nucleotide sequence: TGTGCCAGCAGTTTCATACAAGAGACCCAGTACTTC. It codes for CASSFIQETQYF.

The chain links TRBV6-5 to TRBJ2-5, with TRBD1 matching 11 bases. The CDR3 extends over 15 amino acids. The trim removed 4 bases at V and 5 bases at J, leaving 6 bases unmatched. Looked up from germline, CDR1 is MNHEY and CDR2 is SVGAGI. CDR3 nucleotide sequence: TGTGCCAGCAGTTCCGGGACAGGGGGTGGGGAGACCCAGTACTTC. Translating gives CASSSGTGGGETQYF.